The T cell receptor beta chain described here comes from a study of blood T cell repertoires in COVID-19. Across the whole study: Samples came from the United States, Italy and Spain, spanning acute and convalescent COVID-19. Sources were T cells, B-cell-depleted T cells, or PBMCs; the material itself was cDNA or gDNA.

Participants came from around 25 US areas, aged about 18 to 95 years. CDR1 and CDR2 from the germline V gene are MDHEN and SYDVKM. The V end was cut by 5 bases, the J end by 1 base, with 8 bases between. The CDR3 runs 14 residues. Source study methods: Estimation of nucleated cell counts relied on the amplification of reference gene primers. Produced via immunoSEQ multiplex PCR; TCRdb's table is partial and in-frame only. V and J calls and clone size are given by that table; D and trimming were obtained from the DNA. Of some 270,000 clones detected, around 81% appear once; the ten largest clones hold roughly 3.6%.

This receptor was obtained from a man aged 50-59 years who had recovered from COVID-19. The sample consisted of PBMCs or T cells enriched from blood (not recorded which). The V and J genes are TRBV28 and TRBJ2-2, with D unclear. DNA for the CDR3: TGTGCCAGCAGTACCCGTAGGAACACCGGGGAGCTGTTTTTT. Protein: CASSTRRNTGELFF.